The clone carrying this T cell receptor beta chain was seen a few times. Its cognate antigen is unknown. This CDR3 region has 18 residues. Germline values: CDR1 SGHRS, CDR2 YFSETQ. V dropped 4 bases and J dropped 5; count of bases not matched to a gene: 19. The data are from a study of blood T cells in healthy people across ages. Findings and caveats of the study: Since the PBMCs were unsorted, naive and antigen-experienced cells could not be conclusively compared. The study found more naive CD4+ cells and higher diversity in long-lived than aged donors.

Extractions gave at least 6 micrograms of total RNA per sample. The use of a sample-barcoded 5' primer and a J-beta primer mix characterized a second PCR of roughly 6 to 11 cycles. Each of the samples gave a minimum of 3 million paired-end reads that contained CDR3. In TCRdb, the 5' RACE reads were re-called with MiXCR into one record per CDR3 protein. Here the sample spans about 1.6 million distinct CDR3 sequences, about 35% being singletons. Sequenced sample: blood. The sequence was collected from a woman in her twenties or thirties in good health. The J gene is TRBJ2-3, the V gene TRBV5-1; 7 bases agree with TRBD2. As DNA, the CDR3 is TGCGCCAGCAGCCTAACCCGGAGTCAACTAGCGACCAAAGATACGCAGTATTTT. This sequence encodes CASSLTRSQLATKDTQYF. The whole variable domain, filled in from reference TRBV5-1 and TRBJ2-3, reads KAGVTQTPRYLIKTRGQQVTLSCSPISGHRSVSWYQQTPGQGLQFLFEYFSETQRNKGNFPGRFSGRQFSNSRSEMNVSTLELGDSALYLCASSLTRSQLATKDTQYFGPGTRLTVL.